This TCR beta chain was captured in a study of CD8+ T cells in alopecia areata. Looking at the study overall: It was oral tofacitinib, at 5 to 10 mg twice daily, that treated patients received.

Only a few counts were recorded for this clone. Its antigen is still unknown. CDR1 is SNHLY, CDR2 FYNNEI, per germline. The CDR3 is made up of 12 amino acids. V was cut by 4 bases and J by 3 bases, with 6 bases left in between. Treatment specified: oral pan-JAK inhibitor, 5-10 mg twice daily. The sequencing template was cDNA reverse transcribed from extracted RNA. The table came from immunoSEQ multiplex PCR; TCRdb's copy has only in-frame clones and leaves some out. The sample shows about 210,000 clones, less than 65% of them seen only once. Study-wide results and limits: Whether baseline CD8+ expansion is linked to response remains uncertain, given a single nonresponder. Mice showed clearer TCR sharing than patients did, a gap that was possibly HLA-related.

The sequences come from CD4+ T cells sorted from blood, collected at week 4, from a patient treated with tofacitinib. This chain links TRBV2 with TRBJ2-5; D remains unclear. This receptor was obtained from a human donor with alopecia areata. The CDR3 protein is CASSVYEETQYF. CDR3 bases: TGTGCCAGCAGTGTCTACGAAGAGACCCAGTACTTC.